This TCR beta chain was sequenced during a study of T cell repertoires in cytomegalovirus infection. V was clipped by 9 bases and J by 2 bases, with 8 bases between them. Germline V gives CDR1 LNHDA, CDR2 SQIVND (reference sequence). This CDR3 comprises 12 residues. The sample holds a few counts of this clonotype. TCRdb re-derived calls from the reads in MiXCR, one entry per CDR3 protein. The repertoire holds a few hundred thousand distinct CDR3 sequences, with about 15% as singletons. The sequencing sample was made of CD8+ T cells from PBMCs. The chain has TRBV19 and TRBJ1-5; D gene uncertain. The source is a human donor in good health (CMV status not recorded). Some clones in this sample may be carry-over from other donors' samples. This chain's CDR3 is CASTVGNQPQHF. The CDR3 DNA follows: TGTGCCAGCACGGTTGGCAATCAGCCCCAGCATTTT.